This T cell receptor beta chain originates from a study of regulatory T cells in long-lasting Graves disease. The CDR3 contains 10 residues. Germline V gene lookup returns CDR1 SQVTM and CDR2 ANQGSEA. With 3 bases removed from V and 4 bases from J, the gap between germline ends came to 3 bases. The time point here: newly diagnosed GD, antithyroid drugs for less than 3 months. The TCR library was made from RNA that had been extracted from PBMCs in TRIzol. This clonotype has at least ten counts. iRepertoire HTBI primers and Arm-PCR of CDR3 regions built TCR beta libraries. TCRdb reprocessed the multiplex PCR reads with MiXCR, giving one entry per CDR3 protein. The sample contains roughly 500,000 distinct CDR3 sequences, approximately 12% of which appear only once. Another study also made use of these data, one on T cells in Graves' hyperthyroidism and ophthalmopathy.

The sequenced sample was peripheral blood mononuclear cells (PBMCs), obtained at new diagnosis, from a patient treated with antithyroid drugs. This chain joins TRBV29-1 and TRBJ1-1; D remains unclear. The sequence was obtained from a woman aged 25-40 years with Graves disease. The chain's CDR3 is CSVDSTEAFF. The CDR3 DNA sequence: TGCAGCGTTGACAGCACTGAAGCTTTCTTT.